The rows below give T cell receptor beta chains drawn from one sample of a study of blood T cells in healthy people across ages. TCRdb passed the 5' RACE reads through MiXCR, listing each CDR3 protein once. The sample shows around 650,000 distinct CDR3 sequences, around 38% of them seen only once. Sequencing was carried out using blood. These receptors originate from an elderly man in good health. CDR3s include the opening cysteine and the closing phenylalanine or tryptophan. Each record gives: clone size, D gene, J gene, V gene, CDR3 protein, CDR3 DNA. The D gene is left open where the match is weak. Where a row states a size, it is once, few, many or the class of an expanded clone; other rows omit it.

size: few
D: -
J: TRBJ2-2
V: TRBV7-3
CDR3: CASSPGPGTGELFF
DNA: TGTGCCAGCAGTCCAGGGCCTGGGACCGGGGAGCTGTTTTTT

size: once
D: -
J: TRBJ2-7
V: TRBV6-2/TRBV6-3
CDR3: CASSHHTSNEQYF
DNA: TGTGCCAGCAGCCACCACACTAGCAACGAGCAGTACTTC

size: -
D: -
J: TRBJ2-7
V: TRBV6-5
CDR3: CASAEGRTYEQYF
DNA: TGTGCCAGCGCCGAGGGGAGAACCTACGAGCAGTACTTC

size: -
D: -
J: TRBJ1-5
V: TRBV18
CDR3: CASSPVAASSNQPQHF
DNA: TGTGCCAGCTCACCAGTGGCAGCGAGTAGCAATCAGCCCCAGCATTTT

size: -
D: -
J: TRBJ2-1
V: TRBV4-2
CDR3: CASGQEVQGLVNEQFF
DNA: TGTGCCAGCGGCCAAGAGGTCCAGGGATTAGTGAATGAGCAGTTCTTC

size: few
D: TRBD1
J: TRBJ2-7
V: TRBV4-2
CDR3: CASSQRGTDAYEQYF
DNA: TGTGCCAGCAGCCAACGAGGGACAGACGCCTACGAGCAGTACTTC

size: many
D: TRBD1
J: TRBJ2-5
V: TRBV29-1
CDR3: CSVAGTGAAEETQYF
DNA: TGCAGCGTGGCCGGGACAGGGGCCGCAGAAGAGACCCAGTACTTC

size: -
D: TRBD1
J: TRBJ2-7
V: TRBV5-1
CDR3: CASSSGQGTRYEQYF
DNA: TGCGCCAGCAGCAGCGGACAGGGGACGAGGTACGAGCAGTACTTC

size: many
D: TRBD1
J: TRBJ2-6
V: TRBV7-2
CDR3: CASSSRTGAGANVLTF
DNA: TGTGCCAGCAGCTCCCGAACAGGGGCAGGGGCCAACGTCCTGACTTTC

size: -
D: -
J: TRBJ1-1
V: TRBV10-3
CDR3: CAIKLASHTEAFF
DNA: TGTGCCATCAAGTTGGCCTCCCACACTGAAGCTTTCTTT

size: -
D: -
J: TRBJ2-3
V: TRBV20-1
CDR3: CSAYWSTGTASTDTQYF
DNA: TGCAGTGCTTACTGGTCAACCGGGACGGCTAGCACAGATACGCAGTATTTT

size: -
D: -
J: TRBJ2-7
V: TRBV20-1
CDR3: CSARDFSGGTYEQYF
DNA: TGCAGTGCTAGAGATTTTTCAGGGGGGACCTACGAGCAGTACTTC

size: -
D: TRBD1
J: TRBJ1-1
V: TRBV3-1
CDR3: CASSQGTGGNTEAFF
DNA: TGTGCCAGCAGCCAAGGGACAGGGGGCAACACTGAAGCTTTCTTT

size: many
D: -
J: TRBJ2-5
V: TRBV7-8
CDR3: CASSLQTRVISQETQYF
DNA: TGTGCCAGCAGCTTACAGACTCGAGTGATCTCGCAAGAGACCCAGTACTTC

size: -
D: TRBD2
J: TRBJ2-5
V: TRBV28
CDR3: CASTPGASGSYEQYF
DNA: TGTGCCAGCACCCCCGGAGCTAGCGGGAGTTATGAGCAGTACTTC

size: many
D: TRBD1
J: TRBJ2-7
V: TRBV7-2
CDR3: CASGTGGEQYF
DNA: TGTGCCAGCGGTACAGGGGGAGAGCAGTACTTC

size: -
D: -
J: TRBJ1-1
V: TRBV9
CDR3: CASSPGGGGTEAFF
DNA: TGTGCCAGCAGCCCCGGGGGGGGAGGCACTGAAGCTTTCTTT

size: -
D: -
J: TRBJ2-3
V: TRBV7-2
CDR3: CASRSRRDRTDTQYF
DNA: TGTGCCAGCAGGTCTCGGCGGGATCGCACAGATACGCAGTATTTT

size: -
D: -
J: TRBJ2-3
V: TRBV5-4
CDR3: CASSFSGSRTDTQYF
DNA: TGTGCCAGCAGCTTCTCCGGGAGTCGCACAGATACGCAGTATTTT

size: -
D: TRBD2
J: TRBJ2-7
V: TRBV20-1
CDR3: CSASQVAGTYEQYF
DNA: TGCAGTGCTAGTCAGGTAGCGGGGACCTACGAGCAGTACTTC

size: -
D: -
J: TRBJ2-7
V: TRBV19
CDR3: CASSSRAPSYEQYF
DNA: TGTGCCAGTAGTAGCCGGGCGCCCTCCTACGAGCAGTACTTC

size: -
D: -
J: TRBJ1-4
V: TRBV20-1
CDR3: CSATGASEKLFF
DNA: TGCAGTGCTACTGGGGCAAGTGAAAAACTGTTTTTT

size: few
D: TRBD1
J: TRBJ2-7
V: TRBV28
CDR3: CASSEDRAPYEQYF
DNA: TGTGCCAGCAGTGAGGACAGGGCTCCCTACGAGCAGTACTTC

size: -
D: TRBD2
J: TRBJ2-5
V: TRBV7-3
CDR3: CASSLTGLAGEETQYF
DNA: TGTGCCAGCAGCTTAACAGGGCTAGCGGGAGAGGAGACCCAGTACTTC

size: -
D: TRBD2
J: TRBJ2-3
V: TRBV7-2
CDR3: CASSSAGAGTQYF
DNA: TGTGCCAGCAGCTCCGCGGGAGCAGGTACGCAGTATTTT

size: -
D: -
J: TRBJ2-2
V: TRBV20-1
CDR3: CSARDDGLNTGELFF
DNA: TGCAGTGCTAGGGATGACGGACTGAACACCGGGGAGCTGTTTTTT

size: -
D: -
J: TRBJ1-6
V: TRBV9
CDR3: CASSVGDTSYNSPLHF
DNA: TGTGCCAGCAGCGTTGGGGATACCTCCTATAATTCACCCCTCCACTTT

size: -
D: TRBD2
J: TRBJ2-1
V: TRBV7-2
CDR3: CASSLASGSPLYNEQFF
DNA: TGTGCCAGCAGCTTAGCGAGCGGGAGTCCGCTTTACAATGAGCAGTTCTTC

size: -
D: TRBD2
J: TRBJ2-5
V: TRBV28
CDR3: CASSRTSGVQETQYF
DNA: TGTGCCAGCTCCAGGACTAGCGGGGTACAAGAGACCCAGTACTTC

size: few
D: TRBD2
J: TRBJ2-5
V: TRBV9
CDR3: CARVYSGGEETQYF
DNA: TGTGCCAGGGTATATAGCGGGGGCGAAGAGACCCAGTACTTC

size: many
D: -
J: TRBJ2-7
V: TRBV10-1
CDR3: CASSELAGSYEQYF
DNA: TGCGCCAGCAGTGAGTTGGCAGGATCCTACGAGCAGTACTTC

size: -
D: TRBD2
J: TRBJ2-1
V: TRBV3-1
CDR3: CASSQEASGSDEQFF
DNA: TGTGCCAGCAGCCAAGAAGCTAGCGGGAGCGATGAGCAGTTCTTC

size: -
D: TRBD1
J: TRBJ1-4
V: TRBV20-1
CDR3: CSARGQGVIANEKLFF
DNA: TGCAGTGCTAGAGGACAGGGGGTGATCGCTAATGAAAAACTGTTTTTT

size: few
D: -
J: TRBJ2-5
V: TRBV21-1
CDR3: CASRPVVAPQETQYF
DNA: TGTGCCAGCAGGCCCGTAGTAGCGCCCCAAGAGACCCAGTACTTC

size: many
D: TRBD2
J: TRBJ2-3
V: TRBV29-1
CDR3: CSVEDWGRGTSGRAADTQYF
DNA: TGCAGCGTTGAAGATTGGGGCAGGGGGACCAGCGGGAGGGCCGCAGATACGCAGTATTTT

size: once
D: -
J: TRBJ2-7
V: TRBV20-1
CDR3: CSARDARPGEQYF
DNA: TGCAGTGCTAGAGATGCTCGACCTGGCGAGCAGTACTTC

size: -
D: -
J: TRBJ2-2
V: TRBV7-8
CDR3: CASSFRASSIRTGELFF
DNA: TGTGCCAGCAGCTTTAGGGCTTCTAGCATCAGGACCGGGGAGCTGTTTTTT

size: few
D: -
J: TRBJ2-1
V: TRBV24-1
CDR3: CATSRSGTQEQFF
DNA: TGTGCCACCAGTCGTTCCGGGACCCAAGAGCAGTTCTTC

size: -
D: TRBD1
J: TRBJ2-1
V: TRBV7-2
CDR3: CASSFAGTGGSEQFF
DNA: TGTGCCAGCAGCTTTGCCGGGACAGGGGGCAGTGAGCAGTTCTTC

size: -
D: -
J: TRBJ2-7
V: TRBV14
CDR3: CASSQSGLSSYEQYF
DNA: TGTGCCAGCAGCCAATCGGGGTTGAGCTCCTACGAGCAGTACTTC

size: -
D: -
J: TRBJ2-1
V: TRBV9
CDR3: CASSVEPTYNEQFF
DNA: TGTGCCAGCAGCGTAGAACCCACCTACAATGAGCAGTTCTTC

size: -
D: -
J: TRBJ1-1
V: TRBV2
CDR3: CASSVGGRRFMNTEAFF
DNA: TGTGCCAGCAGTGTGGGGGGAAGGCGGTTCATGAACACTGAAGCTTTCTTT

size: once
D: TRBD1
J: TRBJ1-5
V: TRBV7-2
CDR3: CASSSHRGGLTDQPQHF
DNA: TGTGCCAGCAGCTCGCACAGGGGAGGGTTAACAGATCAGCCCCAGCATTTT

size: -
D: TRBD2
J: TRBJ2-7
V: TRBV7-2
CDR3: CASSPASGEIYEQYF
DNA: TGTGCCAGCAGCCCAGCTAGCGGGGAAATCTACGAGCAGTACTTC

size: -
D: TRBD2
J: TRBJ2-3
V: TRBV4-3
CDR3: CASSQGSWTSGSTDTQYF
DNA: TGCGCCAGCAGCCAAGGTAGCTGGACTAGCGGAAGCACAGATACGCAGTATTTT

size: -
D: TRBD1
J: TRBJ2-3
V: TRBV11-3
CDR3: CASNSGTGWSDTQYF
DNA: TGTGCCAGCAACTCCGGGACAGGGTGGTCAGATACGCAGTATTTT

size: -
D: -
J: TRBJ2-7
V: TRBV13
CDR3: CASSRTQVTYEQYF
DNA: TGTGCCAGCAGCCGGACTCAGGTGACCTACGAGCAGTACTTC

size: few
D: -
J: TRBJ1-4
V: TRBV30
CDR3: CAWSAAGSTNEKLFF
DNA: TGTGCCTGGAGTGCCGCGGGGTCAACTAATGAAAAACTGTTTTTT

size: few
D: -
J: TRBJ2-3
V: TRBV7-7
CDR3: CASSAQPADTQYF
DNA: TGTGCTAGCAGCGCCCAGCCCGCAGATACGCAGTATTTT

size: -
D: TRBD1
J: TRBJ2-1
V: TRBV20-1
CDR3: CSAPGQGDNEQFF
DNA: TGCAGTGCCCCCGGACAGGGGGACAATGAGCAGTTCTTC

size: -
D: TRBD2
J: TRBJ2-5
V: TRBV5-6
CDR3: CASSFLSLAGEYETQYF
DNA: TGTGCCAGCAGCTTCCTCTCCCTAGCGGGAGAGTACGAGACCCAGTACTTC

size: -
D: -
J: TRBJ2-1
V: TRBV11-2
CDR3: CASSYGLGRNEQFF
DNA: TGTGCCAGCAGCTACGGGTTGGGGCGGAATGAGCAGTTCTTC